This TCR beta chain was documented in a study of blood T cell repertoires in COVID-19. Method: immunoSEQ multiplex PCR; TCRdb's copy keeps in-frame clones and lacks some. The profile shows tens of thousands of clones, approximately 85% of them singletons. The CDR3 totals 12 residues. Germline V gene lookup returns CDR1 MDHEN and CDR2 SYDVKM. Trimming cost V 6 bases and J 2 bases, with 7 bases left between them. The sequenced material came from peripheral blood. This TCR was recovered from a woman between 65 and 79 years old in a cohort sampled during active COVID-19. This sequence joins TRBV28 and TRBJ1-1, with D unclear. In DNA form, the CDR3 reads TGTGCCAGCAGCCTACTCAACACTGAAGCTTTCTTT. Protein sequence: CASSLLNTEAFF.